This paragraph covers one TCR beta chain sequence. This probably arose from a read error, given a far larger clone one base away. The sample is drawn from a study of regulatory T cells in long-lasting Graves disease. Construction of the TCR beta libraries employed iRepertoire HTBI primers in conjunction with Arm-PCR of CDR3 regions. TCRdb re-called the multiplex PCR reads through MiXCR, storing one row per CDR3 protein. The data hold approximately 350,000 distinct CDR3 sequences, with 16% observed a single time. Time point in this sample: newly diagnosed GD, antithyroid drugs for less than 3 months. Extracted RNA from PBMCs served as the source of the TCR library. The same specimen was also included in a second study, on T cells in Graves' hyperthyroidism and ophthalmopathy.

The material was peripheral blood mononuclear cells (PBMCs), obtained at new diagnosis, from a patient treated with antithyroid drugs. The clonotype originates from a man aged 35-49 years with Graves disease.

The CDR3 sequence is CASSLVVGSYNEQYF. Written as DNA, the CDR3 is TGTGCCAGCAGCTTAGTGGTGGGATCCTACAATGAGCAGTACTTC. This sequence joins TRBV7-2 and TRBJ2-7; no firm D call. Germline V CDR1 and CDR2: SGHTA, FQGNSA. This CDR3 has 15 amino acids. V was clipped by 1 base and J by 7 bases, with 17 bases between them.